The 20 T cell receptor beta chains in this list originate from one sample, sequenced in a study of cytomegalovirus exposure and HLA in healthy donors. In the PCR, 60 Vbeta and 13 Jbeta primers were used. Sequencing used immunoSEQ multiplex PCR; TCRdb keeps in-frame clones, though not all of them. The table has under 150,000 clones, approximately 83% seen once; the top ten hold roughly 4.2%. Material: PBMCs. All receptors derive from a man aged 40-49 years in good health and CMV-seropositive.

This clone was recorded a few times. The genes are TRBV29-1 and TRBJ2-7; the match to TRBD2 covers 7 bases. The CDR3 consists of 15 residues. Germline CDR1 and CDR2: SQVTM and ANQGSEA. The trim removed 3 bases at V and 2 bases at J, leaving 10 bases unmatched. CDR3 sequence: CSVEGASGSTYEQYF. Written as DNA, the CDR3 is TGCAGCGTTGAGGGTGCTAGCGGCTCCACCTACGAGCAGTACTTC.

This clone was detected once. In nucleotides, the CDR3 is TGTGCCAGCAGCCCTGGGACTAGCGTCTCAGAGACCCAGTACTTC. Protein sequence: CASSPGTSVSETQYF. The chain has TRBV7-8 and TRBJ2-5; 10 bases map to TRBD2. CDR3 size: 15 residues. CDR1 is SGHVS, CDR2 FQNEAQ, per germline. J lost 4 bases, V lost 5 bases, and 7 bases had no gene match.

The genes are TRBV7-2 and TRBJ2-1, with D maybe TRBD2 (5 bases). V was trimmed by 1 base and J by 9 bases, leaving 10 bases between them. Germline V gene lookup returns CDR1 SGHTA and CDR2 FQGNSA. This CDR3 spans 13 amino acids. The chain's CDR3 is CASSLEVSGEQFF. CDR3 bases: TGTGCCAGCAGCTTAGAGGTCAGCGGTGAGCAGTTCTTC.

J is TRBJ1-1 and V is TRBV9; D remains ambiguous. Germline CDR1 SGDLS, CDR2 YYNGEE. The V end lost 1 base, the J end lost 1 base, and 8 bases lay between the germline ends. CDR3 length: 14 residues. CDR3 coding DNA: TGTGCCAGCAGCGTATTATCAGGGAACACTGAAGCTTTCTTT. This encodes CASSVLSGNTEAFF.

This chain joins TRBV7-9 and TRBJ2-5, with TRBD2 as a possible D gene (9 bases). The CDR3 runs to 17 residues. The V gene lost 3 bases and the J gene lost 4 bases, with 21 bases spanning the gap. From germline, CDR1 is SEHNR and CDR2 FQNEAQ (reference sequence). Here the CDR3 DNA reads TGTGCCAGCAGCTTGGGACAGGCGGGGGGGCCATCAGAGACCCAGTACTTC. Translated: CASSLGQAGGPSETQYF.

The chain uses TRBV6-5 and TRBJ2-7; 8 bases line up with TRBD2. Germline V CDR1 and CDR2: MNHEY, SVGAGI. Trimming at V came to 6 bases and at J to 2 bases, leaving 9 bases not matched to a gene. The CDR3 is 15 amino acids. CDR3 region: CASSPLAGGTYEQYF. CDR3 sequence (DNA): TGTGCCAGCAGCCCCCTGGCGGGAGGAACCTACGAGCAGTACTTC.

The CDR3 DNA reads as TGTGCCAGCAGCTTGAGCAGGGGTACTGGAAACACCATATATTTT. Translated: CASSLSRGTGNTIYF. The V gene is TRBV5-8, the J gene TRBJ1-3; D might be TRBD1 (6 bases). V was trimmed by 1 base and J by 2 bases, leaving 10 bases between them. The CDR3 length is 15 residues. Germline CDR1 reads SGHTS; CDR2 reads YDEGEE.

This chain connects TRBV10-3 to TRBJ1-2, with D possibly matching TRBD1 (5 bases). V was shortened by 5 bases and J by 4 bases, with 8 bases between the two germline ends. The CDR3 length is 12 residues. CDR1 is ENHRY, CDR2 SYGVKD, per germline. The CDR3 spells CAISPDSYGYTF. DNA for the CDR3: TGTGCCATCAGTCCCGACAGCTATGGCTACACCTTC.

The chain uses TRBV9 and TRBJ2-1; 13 bases are shared with TRBD2. CDR1 and CDR2 (germline): SGDLS, YYNGEE. Losses at the gene ends were 4 bases for V and 2 bases for J; bases not matched to a gene: 3. The CDR3 extends over 16 amino acids. The CDR3 DNA reads TGTGCCAGCAGCATGGGGACTAGCGGGACCTACAATGAGCAGTTCTTC. It codes for CASSMGTSGTYNEQFF.

The chain is built from TRBV9 and TRBJ1-5; the match to TRBD1 covers 7 bases. Trimming cost V 4 bases and J 5 bases; bases outside gene matches: 9. The germline CDR1 and CDR2 sequences are SGDLS and YYNGEE. The length of the CDR3 is 15 residues. CDR3 protein: CASSFTGVGDQPQHF. CDR3 DNA: TGTGCCAGCAGCTTCACAGGGGTTGGGGATCAGCCCCAGCATTTT. Full variable domain (rest looked up from reference TRBV9 and TRBJ1-5): DSGVTQTPKHLITATGQRVTLRCSPRSGDLSVYWYQQSLDQGLQFLIQYYNGEERAKGNILERFSAQQFPDLHSELNLSSLELGDSALYFCASSFTGVGDQPQHFGDGTRLSIL.

This clone came up once. The chain recombines TRBV11-2 with TRBJ2-5; possible D gene TRBD2, 7 bases. With the DNA end fitting TRBJ2-7 better, the J assignment may be wrong. CDR1 is SGHAT and CDR2 is FQNNGV in the germline V gene. The CDR3 loop spans 17 amino acids. CDR3 residues: CASRPKTGRGGSYEQYF. CDR3 bases: TGTGCCAGCAGACCAAAAACTGGTAGGGGGGGATCCTACGAGCAGTACTTC.

The V call is TRBV6-4, the J call TRBJ1-1, with D maybe TRBD1 (5 bases). Deletions cut 6 bases from V and 3 bases from J, with 14 bases between. The CDR3 runs 14 residues. Germline V CDR1 and CDR2: MRHNA, SNTAGT. The CDR3 bases are TGTGCCAGCAGCCCGGAATGGGGGGACACTGAAGCTTTCTTT. Translating it yields CASSPEWGDTEAFF.

Here the CDR3 reads CASSLGGQGGTEAFF. CDR3 DNA: TGTGCCAGCAGCTTGGGCGGACAGGGTGGCACTGAAGCTTTCTTT. This rearrangement joins TRBV5-4 to TRBJ1-1; 8 positions agree with TRBD1. Germline CDR1 SGHNT, CDR2 YYREEE (reference sequence). The CDR3 totals 15 residues. Unmatched junction bases numbered 5, after V lost 0 bases and J lost 4 bases.

This clone was observed a handful of times. This chain links TRBV9 with TRBJ1-6; TRBD1 matches 8 bases. The CDR3 has 19 residues. Germline CDR1 SGDLS, CDR2 YYNGEE. Trimming cost V 3 bases and J 0 bases; bases outside gene matches: 11. The CDR3, as DNA: TGTGCCAGCAGCGCCGACAGGGGTACTGGAGGCTCCTATAATTCACCCCTCCACTTT. Its protein product is CASSADRGTGGSYNSPLHF.

V usage is TRBV14 and J usage is TRBJ2-3; the D gene is possibly TRBD1 (5 bases). This CDR3 comprises 15 residues. Trimming pared 1 base from V and 0 bases from J, leaving 8 bases between. The germline gives CDR1 SGHDN, CDR2 FVKESK. CDR3 in DNA: TGTGCCAGCAGCCAAGGGACAACTAGCACAGATACGCAGTATTTT. This sequence encodes CASSQGTTSTDTQYF.

The chain recombines TRBV7-9 with TRBJ2-5, with TRBD1 matching 8 bases. CDR1 is SEHNR and CDR2 is FQNEAQ in the germline V gene (reference sequence). The J segment lost 5 bases and the V segment lost 3 bases, leaving 8 bases of the junction unmatched. CDR3 length: 15 amino acids. The CDR3, as DNA: TGTGCCAGCAGCTTTCCGGCAGGGGGCGCGGAGACCCAGTACTTC. This codes for CASSFPAGGAETQYF.

This clone turned up a few times. This chain connects TRBV5-4 to TRBJ2-5; D may be TRBD1 (5 bases). The CDR3 is 15 amino acids. The ends were cut back, 0 bases at V and 2 bases at J, with 11 bases in the middle. Germline V CDR1 and CDR2: SGHNT, YYREEE (reference sequence). In DNA, the CDR3 is TGTGCCAGCAGCTTGGAAGGCAAGGGGCAAGAGACCCAGTACTTC. This encodes CASSLEGKGQETQYF.

The chain carries TRBV19 and TRBJ1-2; 8 bases line up with TRBD1. Germline V CDR1 and CDR2: LNHDA, SQIVND (reference sequence). CDR3 length: 13 amino acids. Trimming cost V 2 bases and J 6 bases; bases outside gene matches: 2. The CDR3 coding sequence is TGTGCCAGTAGTATACAGGGGGCACATGGCTACACCTTC. The encoded protein is CASSIQGAHGYTF. Together with reference TRBV19 and TRBJ1-2, the CDR3 gives the full variable domain: DGGITQSPKYLFRKEGQNVTLSCEQNLNHDAMYWYRQDPGQGLRLIYYSQIVNDFQKGDIAEGYSVSREKKESFPLTVTSAQKNPTAFYLCASSIQGAHGYTFGSGTRLTVV.

The gene calls are TRBV5-1 and TRBJ1-6, with D tentatively TRBD1 (6 bases). Germline CDR1 is SGHRS and CDR2 is YFSETQ. The CDR3 runs 15 residues. The V end lost 4 bases, the J end lost 5 bases, and 13 bases lay between the germline ends. The CDR3 bases are TGCGCCAGCAGCCTACAGGGAGGGGATAATTCACCCCTCCACTTT. Protein: CASSLQGGDNSPLHF.

The V and J genes are TRBV7-8 and TRBJ1-1; the D is unclear. With 3 bases removed from V and 1 base from J, the gap between germline ends came to 12 bases. CDR3 length equals 15 residues. CDR1 is SGHVS and CDR2 is FQNEAQ in the germline V gene. The CDR3 protein is CASSLAITGNTEAFF. In DNA form, the CDR3 reads TGTGCCAGCAGCTTGGCCATTACGGGGAACACTGAAGCTTTCTTT.